This T cell receptor beta chain was recorded in a study of blood T cells in healthy people across ages. Germline V gives CDR1 SQVTM, CDR2 ANQGSEA. The V end was cut by 0 bases, the J end by 7 bases, with 22 bases between. The CDR3 covers 16 residues. No fewer than 5.5 micrograms of total RNA were isolated from every sample. Together with a sample-barcoded 5' primer, a J-beta primer mix was included in a second PCR lasting roughly 6 to 12 cycles. MiXCR, run by TCRdb on the 5' RACE reads, gives a single entry per CDR3 protein. The table lists 800,000 to 1,000,000 distinct CDR3 sequences, around 46% of them singletons.

This receptor was taken from a man aged 30 to 45 in good health. V and J are TRBV29-1 and TRBJ2-7; the D call may be TRBD1 or TRBD2 (6 bases each). Sequences were obtained from blood. CDR3 residues: CSVEDSEGGTSGEQYF. DNA of the CDR3: TGCAGCGTTGAAGATTCGGAAGGGGGGACGTCGGGTGAGCAGTACTTC.